These T cell receptor beta chains were read from a single sample in a study of T cell repertoires in cytomegalovirus infection. TCRdb redid the calling of the reads with MiXCR, one entry per CDR3 protein. The table shows 400,000 to 600,000 distinct CDR3 sequences, with under 55% occurring only once. No cognate antigen is known for these TCRs. The sequencing used cultured PBMCs, collected from culture after CMV antigen stimulation. These receptor sequences come from a human donor in good health (CMV status not recorded). Some clones in this sample may be carry-over from other donors' samples. Each CDR3 is given with its conserved first and last residue. The D gene is left open where the match is weak. Clone sizes are given selectively: once, few, many, or a class where the clone is expanded.

V gene	J gene	clone size	D gene	CDR3 DNA	CDR3 protein
TRBV7-2	TRBJ2-7	few	.	TGTGCCACCTCCTCAGGTGGGACCCCGTACTTC	CATSSGGTPYF
TRBV12-3/TRBV12-4	TRBJ1-2	.	.	TGTGCCAGCAGTTTTGATCGTTTGGTACGTGGCTACACCTTC	CASSFDRLVRGYTF
TRBV7-4	TRBJ1-2	.	.	TGTGCCAGCAGCTTAGAGACAGCGTATGGCTACACCTTC	CASSLETAYGYTF
TRBV5-6	TRBJ2-1	.	.	TGTGCCAGCAGCTTAGCAGCAGATGAGCCGTTCTTC	CASSLAADEPFF
TRBV7-2	TRBJ2-3	few	.	TGTGCCAGCAGCCCAACTCGGGAGCGGGCCGTAGATACGCAGTATTTT	CASSPTRERAVDTQYF
TRBV12-3/TRBV12-4	TRBJ2-1	once	TRBD2	TGTGCCAGCAGCGTGACTAGCGGGAGGTACAATGAGCAGTTCTTC	CASSVTSGRYNEQFF
TRBV7-2	TRBJ2-3	.	.	TGTGCCAGCAGTTTACTCGGAACCACAGATACGCAGTATTTT	CASSLLGTTDTQYF
TRBV20-1	TRBJ2-5	.	.	TGCAGTGCTTACGGGGGACAAGAGACCCAGTACTTC	CSAYGGQETQYF
TRBV12-3/TRBV12-4	TRBJ2-7	.	TRBD1	TGTGCCAGCGGGAGGACAGGGGGCTACGAGCAGTACTTC	CASGRTGGYEQYF
TRBV7-6	TRBJ1-4	few	.	TGTGCCACCCCTTCTCCGGGTGAAAAACTGTTTTTT	CATPSPGEKLFF
TRBV19	TRBJ2-3	.	.	TGTGCCAGTAGTCTAGTCCAAGGGGGAGATACGCAGTATTTT	CASSLVQGGDTQYF
TRBV7-8	TRBJ2-7	many	.	TGTGCCAGCAGCCAGGGCCTATCCTACGAGCAGTACTTC	CASSQGLSYEQYF
TRBV12-3/TRBV12-4	TRBJ2-1	once	TRBD2	TGTGCCAGCACCCCGGGACTAGCGGACAATGAGCAGTTCTTC	CASTPGLADNEQFF
TRBV7-2	TRBJ2-4	.	.	TGTGCCAGCAGCTTAGGATTGGACAGCGACAACATTCAGTACTTC	CASSLGLDSDNIQYF
TRBV7-6	TRBJ2-7	.	TRBD2	TGTGCCAGCAGCTTAACTAGCGACTACGAGCAGTACTTC	CASSLTSDYEQYF
TRBV7-6	TRBJ2-7	.	.	TGTGCCAGCAGCTTAGAGGCGCGGACCTTCTCCTACGAGCAGTACTTC	CASSLEARTFSYEQYF
TRBV7-2	TRBJ2-5	.	.	TGTGCCAGCAGCTCGAGAGTGGGGGAGACCCAGTACTTC	CASSSRVGETQYF
TRBV2	TRBJ1-2	.	.	TGTGCCAGCAGTGAAGCGCGGCCCTACACCTTC	CASSEARPYTF
TRBV7-9	TRBJ1-1	.	.	TGTGCCAGCAGCTTAAAGTCAGAAGCTTTCTTT	CASSLKSEAFF
TRBV4-1	TRBJ2-2	few	TRBD1	TGCGCCAGCAGCCAAGATCTGCAGGGGGCGAACACCGGGGAGCTGTTTTTT	CASSQDLQGANTGELFF
TRBV12-3/TRBV12-4	TRBJ2-7	once	.	TGTGCCAGCAGTTTGGGCCCTACCGAGCAGTACTTC	CASSLGPTEQYF
TRBV5-1	TRBJ2-5	.	TRBD2	TGCGCCAGCAGCTTGGCCCCGGGGGGGGAGACCCAGTACTTC	CASSLAPGGETQYF
TRBV7-2	TRBJ2-1	few	.	TGTGCCAGCAGCCCCGGTGGGAAGCAGTTCTTC	CASSPGGKQFF
TRBV27	TRBJ1-4	.	.	TGTGCCAGCAGGCCTAGGGGGGCAACTAATGAAAAACTGTTTTTT	CASRPRGATNEKLFF
TRBV7-3	TRBJ2-7	.	.	TGTGCCAGCAGCCCGGAGACAGGCTACGAGCAGTACTTC	CASSPETGYEQYF
TRBV6-1	TRBJ1-5	.	.	TGTGCCAGCAGTGAAGCGTGGTGTATCAATCAGCCCCAGCATTTT	CASSEAWCINQPQHF
TRBV10-3	TRBJ2-3	.	.	TGTGCCATCAGGGGAGGGGGCGAAAATACGCAGTATTTT	CAIRGGGENTQYF
TRBV19	TRBJ2-5	many	.	TGTGCCAGTAGTGGGACTGACGGAGAGACCCAGTACTTC	CASSGTDGETQYF
TRBV7-9	TRBJ2-1	.	TRBD2	TGTGCCAGCAGCTTGAGAGCAGCCCCATCCAGCGGGGGTGAGCAGTTCTTC	CASSLRAAPSSGGEQFF
TRBV5-1	TRBJ1-2	.	.	TGCGCCAGCAGCTTGGCCGTCGAGCTCTATGGCTACACCTTC	CASSLAVELYGYTF
TRBV12-3/TRBV12-4	TRBJ2-2	.	TRBD1	TGTGCCAGCAGTCTTGACAGGGGGGCCACCGGGGAGCTGTTTTTT	CASSLDRGATGELFF
TRBV11-1	TRBJ1-1	.	.	TGTGCCAGCAGCAACAGGGTTGGCACTGAAGCTTTCTTT	CASSNRVGTEAFF
TRBV4-1	TRBJ2-1	.	.	TGCGCCAGCAGCCTCCGCCTCCTAGATTCGGCCTACAATGAGCAGTTCTTC	CASSLRLLDSAYNEQFF
TRBV11-2	TRBJ2-1	.	TRBD1	TGTGCCAGCAGCTGGGGACAGGGCGAGCAGTTCTTC	CASSWGQGEQFF
TRBV19	TRBJ2-5	few	TRBD2	TGTGCCAGTAGTCCCTACCTAGCGGGGGCAGAGACCCAGTACTTC	CASSPYLAGAETQYF
TRBV10-3	TRBJ1-2	.	TRBD1	TGTGCCATCAGTGATCCGACAGGGGCAAAGGGCTATGGCTACACCTTC	CAISDPTGAKGYGYTF
TRBV12-3/TRBV12-4	TRBJ2-2	.	.	TGTGCCAGCTCTGAACAGGAGGGTACCGGGGAGCTGTTTTTT	CASSEQEGTGELFF
TRBV11-2	TRBJ1-2	.	.	TGTGCCAGCAGCTTTGACAGCACTTCCCCTGGCTACACCTTC	CASSFDSTSPGYTF
TRBV19	TRBJ2-7	once	.	TGTGCCAGTAGTATTTTTGTCTCATCGTACGTGCAGTACTTC	CASSIFVSSYVQYF
TRBV7-2	TRBJ2-5	many	.	TGTGCCAGCAGCCCCTCGGGACTTTTACAAGAGACCCAGTACTTC	CASSPSGLLQETQYF
TRBV7-2	TRBJ2-5	few	.	TGTGCCAGCAGCTTAGATTCGGGGCGGGGGACCCAGTACTTC	CASSLDSGRGTQYF
TRBV29-1	TRBJ2-1	few	.	TGCAGCGTGCACGAAGGTATCGGGGAGCAGTTCTTC	CSVHEGIGEQFF
TRBV12-3/TRBV12-4	TRBJ2-1	once	.	TGTGCCAGCAGTTGGAACAGGGTCGGCGCTGAGCAGTTCTTC	CASSWNRVGAEQFF
TRBV12-3/TRBV12-4	TRBJ1-2	.	TRBD1	TGTGCCAGCAGACCGGCCGGGACAGGGTCACTCTTCTATGGCTACACCTTC	CASRPAGTGSLFYGYTF
TRBV6-5	TRBJ2-3	few	.	TGTGCCAGCAGTTACCGGGACTCCCCAGCGGATACGCAGTATTTT	CASSYRDSPADTQYF
TRBV20-1	TRBJ2-7	.	.	TGCAGTGCTAGAGATCGAAGGTCCGCCTACGAGCAGTACTTC	CSARDRRSAYEQYF
TRBV2	TRBJ2-1	.	TRBD2	TGTGCCAGCAGTGAATCGGGGGGGCCTAGGAATAAGCAGTTCTTC	CASSESGGPRNKQFF
TRBV7-2	TRBJ2-7	.	.	TGTGCCAGCAGCTTCGACCGGGACAAGATTTACGAGCAGTACTTC	CASSFDRDKIYEQYF
TRBV12-3/TRBV12-4	TRBJ2-1	.	.	TGTGCCAGCAGACCGGTGGGGGGCGATGAGCAGTTCTTC	CASRPVGGDEQFF
TRBV4-1	TRBJ2-7	.	TRBD2	TGCGCCAGCAGCCAAGATCGTGACGGACTAGCGGGGGTTCCGAGCTCCTACGAGCAGTACTTC	CASSQDRDGLAGVPSSYEQYF
TRBV27	TRBJ1-6	.	.	TGTGCCAGCGGGGCTTGGGTGGAGTCCTATAATTCACCCCTCCACTTT	CASGAWVESYNSPLHF
TRBV11-1	TRBJ2-1	.	TRBD2	TGTGCCAGCAGCTCTCGGGGGGGCCTTACCTACAATGAGCAGTTCTTC	CASSSRGGLTYNEQFF
TRBV5-1	TRBJ2-5	.	TRBD1	TGCGCCAGCAGCTTGGAGGACAGGGCACAAGAGACCCAGTACTTC	CASSLEDRAQETQYF
TRBV7-2	TRBJ2-1	many	TRBD2	TGTGCCAGCAGCACCACAGGGATGGGCGGGGGGGAGCAGTTCTTC	CASSTTGMGGGEQFF
TRBV7-2	TRBJ2-3	many	.	TGTGCCAGCAGCTTAGCCCCTTTCGGGGATACGCAGTATTTT	CASSLAPFGDTQYF
TRBV11-2	TRBJ2-3	few	.	TGTGCCAGCAGCTTAGTAAGCGGCCCCTCAGATACGCAGTATTTT	CASSLVSGPSDTQYF
TRBV2	TRBJ2-7	.	TRBD1	TGTGCCAGCAGGCAGGGGACAGGGTTATTATACGAGCAGTACTTC	CASRQGTGLLYEQYF
TRBV6-2/TRBV6-3	TRBJ1-1	.	.	TGTGCCAGCAGTTACAGGGCTATGAACACTGAAGCTTTCTTT	CASSYRAMNTEAFF
TRBV12-3/TRBV12-4	TRBJ1-2	few	.	TGTGCCAGCAGTTTAGGAGTCCGGCACACAACCGAGGGCTACACCTTC	CASSLGVRHTTEGYTF
TRBV2	TRBJ2-5	.	.	TGTGCCAGCAGTCCGTTAACAGGGTCTGCCGTTGAGACCCAGTACTTC	CASSPLTGSAVETQYF